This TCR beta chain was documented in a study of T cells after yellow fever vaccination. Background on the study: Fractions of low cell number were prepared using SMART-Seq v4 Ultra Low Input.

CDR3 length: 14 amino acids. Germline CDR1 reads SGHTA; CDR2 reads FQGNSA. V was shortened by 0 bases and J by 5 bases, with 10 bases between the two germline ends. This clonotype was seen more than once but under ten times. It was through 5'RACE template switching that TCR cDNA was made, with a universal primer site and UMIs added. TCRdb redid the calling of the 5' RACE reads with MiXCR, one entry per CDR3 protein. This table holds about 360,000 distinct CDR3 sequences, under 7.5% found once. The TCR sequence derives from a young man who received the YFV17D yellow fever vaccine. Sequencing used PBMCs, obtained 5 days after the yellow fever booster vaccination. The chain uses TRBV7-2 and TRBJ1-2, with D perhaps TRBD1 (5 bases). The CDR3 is CASSLALGPYGYTF. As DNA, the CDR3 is TGTGCCAGCAGCTTAGCACTGGGGCCGTATGGCTACACCTTC.